A single T cell receptor (beta chain) is shown here with its context. Its specificity is not known. Sample-barcoded 5' priming and a J-beta primer mix drove a second PCR of 7 to 11 cycles. Each CDR3 protein gets one entry after TCRdb re-called the 5' RACE reads with MiXCR. This table holds roughly 1,300,000 distinct CDR3 sequences, around 59% found once. The data stem from a study of blood T cells in healthy people across ages. Regarding the study as a whole: With donor CMV status unknown, expanded clonotype changes were possibly confounded.

The TCR was taken from a man aged 18 to 29 in good health. Sample: blood.

CDR3 DNA sequence: TGTGCCAGCAGCTTACAGCCTAGCACAGATACGCAGTATTTT. It is translated as CASSLQPSTDTQYF. The chain joins TRBV7-2 to TRBJ2-3; D is ambiguous. This CDR3 has 14 residues. Trimming took 2 bases from V and 0 from J, leaving 6 bases between them. CDR1 SGHTA and CDR2 FQGNSA come from the germline V gene.